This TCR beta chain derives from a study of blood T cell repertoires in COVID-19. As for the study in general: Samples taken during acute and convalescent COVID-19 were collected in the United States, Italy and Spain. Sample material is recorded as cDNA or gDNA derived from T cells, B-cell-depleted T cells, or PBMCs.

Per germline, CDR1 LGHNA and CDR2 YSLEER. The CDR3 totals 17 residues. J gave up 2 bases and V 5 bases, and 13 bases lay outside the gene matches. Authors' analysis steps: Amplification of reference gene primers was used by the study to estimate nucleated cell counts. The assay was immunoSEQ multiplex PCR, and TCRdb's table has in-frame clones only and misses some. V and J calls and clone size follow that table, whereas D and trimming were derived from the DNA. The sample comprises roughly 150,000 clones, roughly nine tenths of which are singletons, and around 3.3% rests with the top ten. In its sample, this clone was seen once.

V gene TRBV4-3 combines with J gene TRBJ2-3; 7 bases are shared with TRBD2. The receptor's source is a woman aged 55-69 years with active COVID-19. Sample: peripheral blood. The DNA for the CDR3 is TGCGCCAGCAGCGAGAGCTTAGCGGGCCATTTCACAGATACGCAGTATTTT. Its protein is CASSESLAGHFTDTQYF.